These T cell receptor beta chains were read from a single sample in a study of OX40 agonist ivuxolimab in advanced cancers. Sequencing was performed with immunoSEQ multiplex PCR; in TCRdb, only in-frame clones are kept and a portion is missing. The data hold over 15,000 clones, with roughly 90% observed a single time. Sequenced here: CD4+ or CD8+ T cells sorted from blood, sampled in a trial of the OX40 agonist ivuxolimab. The source of these receptors is an adult with an advanced solid tumor such as melanoma, head and neck, liver or kidney cancer. Each CDR3 is given with its conserved first and last residue. Fields, in order: J gene, D gene, V gene, clone size, CDR3 DNA, CDR3 protein. D genes are given only for firm matches. Some rows mark clone size as missing; the rest say once, few, many or name a class of expanded clone.

j_call: TRBJ1-3
d_call: .
v_call: TRBV7-9
clone_size: .
cdr3_nt: TGTGCCAGCAGCTTTTCCGCAGGGGTGGACACCATATATTTT
cdr3_aa: CASSFSAGVDTIYF

j_call: TRBJ1-5
d_call: .
v_call: TRBV19
clone_size: large
cdr3_nt: TGTGCCAGTAATTTTGAGGGTCGGGGCAATCAGCCCCAGCATTTT
cdr3_aa: CASNFEGRGNQPQHF

j_call: TRBJ2-7
d_call: TRBD2
v_call: TRBV7-2
clone_size: once
cdr3_nt: TGTGCCAGCAGCTTAGCGGGGACTAGCGGGAGTTACGAGCAGTACTTC
cdr3_aa: CASSLAGTSGSYEQYF

j_call: TRBJ2-7
d_call: .
v_call: TRBV11-3
clone_size: .
cdr3_nt: TGTGCCAGCGGGCTTAGGGGCAACCCCTACGAGCAGTACTTC
cdr3_aa: CASGLRGNPYEQYF

j_call: TRBJ2-7
d_call: TRBD2
v_call: TRBV27
clone_size: .
cdr3_nt: TGTGCCAGCAATGTGGGACTAGCGGGAGTCGACGAGCAGTACTTC
cdr3_aa: CASNVGLAGVDEQYF

j_call: TRBJ2-5
d_call: .
v_call: TRBV11-2
clone_size: medium-sized
cdr3_nt: TGTGCCAGCAGCTTTGGTGAGGGCCCGGAGACCCAGTACTTC
cdr3_aa: CASSFGEGPETQYF

j_call: TRBJ2-5
d_call: TRBD2
v_call: TRBV27
clone_size: .
cdr3_nt: TGTGCCAGCAGCACTCACGCGGGAGCTGTGGGGATCGGCCAAGAGACCCAGTACTTC
cdr3_aa: CASSTHAGAVGIGQETQYF

j_call: TRBJ2-6
d_call: .
v_call: TRBV21-1
clone_size: .
cdr3_nt: TGTGCCAGCAGCCCCGGACTTGTCTCTGGGGCCAACGTCCTGACTTTC
cdr3_aa: CASSPGLVSGANVLTF

j_call: TRBJ1-5
d_call: TRBD1
v_call: TRBV19
clone_size: .
cdr3_nt: TGTGCCAGTACCCAGACAGGGTCCCAGCATTTT
cdr3_aa: CASTQTGSQHF

j_call: TRBJ1-5
d_call: .
v_call: TRBV11-2
clone_size: .
cdr3_nt: TGTGCCAGCAGCCGAGAAGAATTTCAGCCCCAGCATTTT
cdr3_aa: CASSREEFQPQHF

j_call: TRBJ2-4
d_call: TRBD2
v_call: TRBV5-4
clone_size: .
cdr3_nt: TGTGCCAGCAGCTCAATCGGGGGGGGAAACATTCAGTACTTC
cdr3_aa: CASSSIGGGNIQYF

j_call: TRBJ1-5
d_call: TRBD1
v_call: TRBV19
clone_size: .
cdr3_nt: TGTGCCAGTAGTCCAGGACAGGGTAGGTTTCAGCCCCAGCATTTT
cdr3_aa: CASSPGQGRFQPQHF

j_call: TRBJ2-1
d_call: .
v_call: TRBV20-1
clone_size: .
cdr3_nt: TGCAGTGCTAGTTTATACAATGAGCAGTTCTTC
cdr3_aa: CSASLYNEQFF

j_call: TRBJ1-2
d_call: .
v_call: TRBV19
clone_size: .
cdr3_nt: TGTGCCAGTAGCCCCCGGGACAAGGGAGGGAAGACCTTC
cdr3_aa: CASSPRDKGGKTF

j_call: TRBJ2-1
d_call: TRBD1
v_call: TRBV2
clone_size: .
cdr3_nt: TGTGCCAGTCGCTCAGGGGGCGCGGTAAATGAGCAGTTCTTC
cdr3_aa: CASRSGGAVNEQFF

j_call: TRBJ2-5
d_call: .
v_call: TRBV5-4
clone_size: .
cdr3_nt: TGTGCCAGCAGCTTGCGGGGTCTAGCGAACCAAGAGACCCAGTACTTC
cdr3_aa: CASSLRGLANQETQYF

j_call: TRBJ2-7
d_call: TRBD2
v_call: TRBV6-5
clone_size: .
cdr3_nt: TGTGCCAGCAGTTACTGGCTAGCGGGAGGGTCCTACGAGCAGTACTTC
cdr3_aa: CASSYWLAGGSYEQYF

j_call: TRBJ2-1
d_call: TRBD2
v_call: TRBV6-5
clone_size: .
cdr3_nt: TGTGCCAGCAGTTACTCGACTAGCGGGGGATGGAATGAGCAGTTCTTC
cdr3_aa: CASSYSTSGGWNEQFF

j_call: TRBJ2-5
d_call: .
v_call: TRBV9
clone_size: .
cdr3_nt: TGTGCCAGCAGCGTAGGAGGACTCCACCCGGCGGAGACCCAGTACTTC
cdr3_aa: CASSVGGLHPAETQYF

j_call: TRBJ2-3
d_call: TRBD1
v_call: TRBV5-6
clone_size: .
cdr3_nt: TGTGCCAGCAGCGGGACAGGGCTGTCTGATACGCAGTATTTT
cdr3_aa: CASSGTGLSDTQYF

j_call: TRBJ1-3
d_call: .
v_call: TRBV30
clone_size: .
cdr3_nt: TGTGCCTCCGAGTATACCACAGGGCCCTCTGGAAACACCATATATTTT
cdr3_aa: CASEYTTGPSGNTIYF

j_call: TRBJ2-7
d_call: TRBD1
v_call: TRBV7-9
clone_size: .
cdr3_nt: TGTGCCAGCAGCCCATGGGCAGGGGGCTTGTTCGAGCAGTACTTC
cdr3_aa: CASSPWAGGLFEQYF

j_call: TRBJ2-7
d_call: .
v_call: TRBV5-8
clone_size: once
cdr3_nt: TGTGCCAGCAGCTCCGGCCCAAACCAGGGCTACGAGCAGTACTTC
cdr3_aa: CASSSGPNQGYEQYF

j_call: TRBJ2-1
d_call: TRBD2
v_call: TRBV4-1
clone_size: few
cdr3_nt: TGCGCCAGCAGCCGGGACTATTCAAATGAGCAGTTCTTC
cdr3_aa: CASSRDYSNEQFF

j_call: TRBJ1-1
d_call: .
v_call: TRBV5-1
clone_size: .
cdr3_nt: TGCGCCAGCAGCTTGGTAGGGGAGGATGGTGAAGCTTTCTTT
cdr3_aa: CASSLVGEDGEAFF

j_call: TRBJ2-7
d_call: .
v_call: TRBV11-2
clone_size: .
cdr3_nt: TGTGCCAGCAGCTTAACATTAGGTACAGGCGCTACCTACGAGCAGTACTTC
cdr3_aa: CASSLTLGTGATYEQYF

j_call: TRBJ2-7
d_call: TRBD2
v_call: TRBV9
clone_size: once
cdr3_nt: TGTGCCAGCAGCGTAGGCTCGGGACTAGCGGGACAATACGAGCAGTACTTC
cdr3_aa: CASSVGSGLAGQYEQYF

j_call: TRBJ2-3
d_call: .
v_call: TRBV7-9
clone_size: .
cdr3_nt: TGTGCCAGCAGCCTCACGGGGGCATCTAGCACAGATACGCAGTATTTT
cdr3_aa: CASSLTGASSTDTQYF

j_call: TRBJ1-1
d_call: .
v_call: TRBV7-2
clone_size: once
cdr3_nt: TGTGCCAGCAGCTTATTTTGGCAGGAGGAAGCTTTCTTT
cdr3_aa: CASSLFWQEEAFF

j_call: TRBJ2-2
d_call: TRBD2
v_call: TRBV5-1
clone_size: .
cdr3_nt: TGCGCCAGCAGCCAAGAGACTAGCGGGAGGTACACCGGGGAGCTGTTTTTT
cdr3_aa: CASSQETSGRYTGELFF

j_call: TRBJ2-7
d_call: TRBD2
v_call: TRBV11-2
clone_size: .
cdr3_nt: TGTGCCAGCAGCTTAGTGACTAGCGGGTCCTACGAGCAGTACTTC
cdr3_aa: CASSLVTSGSYEQYF

j_call: TRBJ1-2
d_call: .
v_call: TRBV19
clone_size: .
cdr3_nt: TGTGCCAGTACCCAAAGGGACACTTCTAACTATGGCTACACCTTC
cdr3_aa: CASTQRDTSNYGYTF

j_call: TRBJ2-1
d_call: TRBD2
v_call: TRBV5-6
clone_size: .
cdr3_nt: TGTGCCAGCACCGACGGGGGACTAGTAGGCAATGAGCAGTTCTTC
cdr3_aa: CASTDGGLVGNEQFF

j_call: TRBJ2-7
d_call: .
v_call: TRBV5-5
clone_size: .
cdr3_nt: TGTGCCAGCAGCCCCGGGCGGCCCTACGAGCAGTACTTC
cdr3_aa: CASSPGRPYEQYF

j_call: TRBJ2-1
d_call: TRBD2
v_call: TRBV19
clone_size: .
cdr3_nt: TGTGCCAGTAGTCTGGGCGGGAGCTACAATGAGCAGTTCTTC
cdr3_aa: CASSLGGSYNEQFF

j_call: TRBJ2-1
d_call: .
v_call: TRBV14
clone_size: .
cdr3_nt: TGTGCCAGCAGCCAAGGACCCTTCACAGGGACCTACAATGAGCAGTTCTTC
cdr3_aa: CASSQGPFTGTYNEQFF

j_call: TRBJ2-7
d_call: .
v_call: TRBV25-1
clone_size: .
cdr3_nt: TGTGCCAGCTCCCAAAGGCCGGGGGGCACCCGCTACGAGCAGTACTTC
cdr3_aa: CASSQRPGGTRYEQYF

j_call: TRBJ1-5
d_call: TRBD1
v_call: TRBV9
clone_size: .
cdr3_nt: TGTGCCAGCAGCGCCGGGACAGGGGGCAATCAGCCCCAGCATTTT
cdr3_aa: CASSAGTGGNQPQHF

j_call: TRBJ2-7
d_call: TRBD2
v_call: TRBV9
clone_size: .
cdr3_nt: TGTGCCAGCAGCGTAGGTCCTAGCGGGAGCCACGAGCAGTACTTC
cdr3_aa: CASSVGPSGSHEQYF

j_call: TRBJ1-1
d_call: TRBD1
v_call: TRBV7-8
clone_size: .
cdr3_nt: TGTGCCAGCAGCGCGCAACTGACAGGGGTGGGGGCTTTCTTT
cdr3_aa: CASSAQLTGVGAFF

j_call: TRBJ1-1
d_call: .
v_call: TRBV19
clone_size: .
cdr3_nt: TGTGCCAGTAGTATAGACTTCACGGGACGGAACACTGAAGCTTTCTTT
cdr3_aa: CASSIDFTGRNTEAFF

j_call: TRBJ1-6
d_call: .
v_call: TRBV27
clone_size: .
cdr3_nt: TGTGCCAGCAGTTTACTCCTCAGGGTTGGTAATTCACCCCTCCACTTT
cdr3_aa: CASSLLLRVGNSPLHF

j_call: TRBJ1-4
d_call: TRBD1
v_call: TRBV18
clone_size: .
cdr3_nt: TGTGCCAGCTCACCACCGGGACAGAGAAATGAAAAACTGTTTTTT
cdr3_aa: CASSPPGQRNEKLFF

j_call: TRBJ2-7
d_call: .
v_call: TRBV7-9
clone_size: few
cdr3_nt: TGTGCCAGCAGCTGGGGTCCAGACGAGCAGTACTTC
cdr3_aa: CASSWGPDEQYF